This T cell receptor (beta chain) appears in the sequencing data of a study of shared clonotypes between healthy human individuals. As for the study in general: Plates per donor: three CD4 naive, three CD4 memory, two CD8 naive, one CD8 memory.

Positively selected for CCR7, the CD45RO-negative cells used as naive CD8 cells excluded terminally differentiated effector memory CD45RA+ cells. The method was immunoSEQ multiplex PCR; TCRdb's version includes in-frame clones alone and lacks a portion of them. The sample consists of millions of clones, about 94% of them appearing once. The germline V gene has CDR1 MNHNS and CDR2 SASEGT. The V gene lost 2 bases and the J gene lost 2 bases, with 14 bases spanning the gap. CDR3 size: 16 residues. Comment on this clone: Its target is not known.

Study-level results: Around 5% of naive CD4 clonotypes were common to several donors.

The TCR comes from a young man in good health. The chain is built from TRBV6-1 and TRBJ2-3, with D possibly TRBD2 on 6 matching bases. Sequencing was performed on naive CD8+ T cells sorted from blood. The CDR3 here is CASSETSGGSTDTQYF. The DNA for the CDR3 is TGTGCCAGCAGTGAAACAAGTGGAGGGTCCACAGATACGCAGTATTTT.